This section outlines one T cell receptor beta chain sequence together with its context. Its antigen is still unknown. The data belong to a study of shared clonotypes between healthy human individuals. Study-level findings and limits: A handful of donors shared about 4.5% of their naive CD4 clonotypes.

Measured with immunoSEQ multiplex PCR; TCRdb has only the in-frame clones, and not every one. The sample has some 2 million clones, approximately 95% seen once. The CD4+ fraction was divided into a CD45RA+ naive subset and a CD45RA-negative memory subset. CDR3 length: 16 residues. Germline CDR1 LGHNA, CDR2 YSLEER. With 0 bases removed from V and 6 bases from J, the gap between germline ends came to 18 bases. The genes are TRBV4-3 and TRBJ2-7; D could derive from TRBD1 or TRBD2 (6 bases each). The sample comprised naive CD4+ T cells sorted from blood. As to subset: CD45RA+ positively selected. The clonotype originates from a man younger than 30 in good health. As DNA, the CDR3 is TGCGCCAGCAGCCAAGATTGGGGGGCCCCCTGGAGCGAGCAGTACTTC. Translating gives CASSQDWGAPWSEQYF.